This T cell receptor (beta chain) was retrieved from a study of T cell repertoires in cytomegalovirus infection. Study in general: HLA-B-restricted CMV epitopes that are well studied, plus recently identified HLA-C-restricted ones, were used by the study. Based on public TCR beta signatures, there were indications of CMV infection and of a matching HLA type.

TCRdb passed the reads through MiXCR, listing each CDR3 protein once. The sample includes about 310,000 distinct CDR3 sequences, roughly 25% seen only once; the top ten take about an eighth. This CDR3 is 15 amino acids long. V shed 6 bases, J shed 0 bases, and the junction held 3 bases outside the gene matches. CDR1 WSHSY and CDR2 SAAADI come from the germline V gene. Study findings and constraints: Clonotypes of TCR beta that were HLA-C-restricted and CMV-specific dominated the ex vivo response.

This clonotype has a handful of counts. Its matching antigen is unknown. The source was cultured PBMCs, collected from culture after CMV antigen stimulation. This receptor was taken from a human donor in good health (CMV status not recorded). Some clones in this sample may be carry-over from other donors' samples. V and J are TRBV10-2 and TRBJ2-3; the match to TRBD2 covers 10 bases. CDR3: CASRGLATSTDTQYF. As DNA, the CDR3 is TGCGCCAGCAGGGGACTAGCGACTAGCACAGATACGCAGTATTTT.